The clone carrying this T cell receptor (beta chain) was recorded only once. As yet, its antigen is unknown. These data originate in a study of shared clonotypes between healthy human individuals. The study's findings and limits: The study generally estimated greater richness for naive than memory subsets.

CD45RO negativity and positive selection for CCR7 defined naive CD8 cells, a population that excluded terminally differentiated effector memory CD45RA+ cells. Assay used: immunoSEQ multiplex PCR; TCRdb lists only in-frame clones, some missing. Of hundreds of thousands of clones in the sample, 85% to 95% were seen once. Germline CDR1 reads SGHAT; CDR2 reads FQNNGV. The CDR3 has 15 residues. Trimming took 4 bases from V and 9 from J; bases not matched to a gene: 12. The gene calls are TRBV11-2 and TRBJ2-1; 7 positions agree with TRBD2. This TCR was sampled from a man aged 25-40 years in good health. What was sequenced was naive CD8+ T cells sorted from blood. The CDR3 coding sequence is TGTGCCAGCAGCTGGGAAGCGGGACCTCTTGGTGAGCAGTTCTTC. It translates to CASSWEAGPLGEQFF.